This section outlines one T cell receptor (beta chain) sequence together with its context. This entry comes from a study of T cell repertoires in cytomegalovirus infection. The germline V gene has CDR1 SGHVS and CDR2 FNYEAQ. This CDR3 has 17 amino acids. Trimming pared 2 bases from V and 1 base from J, leaving 15 bases between. A single record per CDR3 protein comes from TCRdb applying MiXCR to the reads. This sample has about 740,000 distinct CDR3 sequences, with 35% found just once. The chain carries TRBV7-6 and TRBJ1-5; weak D call: TRBD1 (5 bases). The receptor's source is a human donor in good health (CMV status not recorded). Some clones in this sample may be carry-over from other donors' samples. The sample was PBMCs. This chain's CDR3 is CASSLLGSGASNQPQHF. In DNA form, the CDR3 reads TGTGCCAGCAGCTTACTCGGGTCCGGGGCAAGCAATCAGCCCCAGCATTTT.